The 27 T cell receptor beta chains below were found in one sample sequenced in a study of blood T cells in healthy people across ages. A second PCR of roughly 7 to 11 cycles used a sample-barcoded 5' primer and a J-beta primer mix. TCRdb passed the 5' RACE reads through MiXCR, listing each CDR3 protein once. The sample has 890,000 or so distinct CDR3 sequences; around 68% are singletons. Sequencing used blood. The receptors here all came from a man aged 25-40 years in good health.

The V call is TRBV20-1, the J call TRBJ2-1, with D possibly TRBD2 on 6 matching bases. The CDR3 is made up of 13 amino acids. Germline V CDR1 and CDR2: DFQATT, SNEGSKA (reference sequence). V dropped 8 bases and J dropped 3 bases, with 14 bases sitting between them. CDR3 sequence reads: CSRGPRDYNEQFF. The CDR3 coding sequence is TGCAGTAGGGGTCCGCGGGACTACAATGAGCAGTTCTTC.

This clonotype was seen a single time. The chain employs TRBV3-1 and TRBJ1-1; D is ambiguous. Trimming cost V 3 bases and J 1 base, with 12 bases left between them. Germline assignment: CDR1 LGHDT and CDR2 YNNKEL (reference sequence). The CDR3 runs to 15 residues. CDR3 in amino acids: CASSQLGGRNTEAFF. CDR3 bases: TGTGCCAGCAGCCAGTTGGGAGGTAGGAACACTGAAGCTTTCTTT. Together with reference TRBV3-1 and TRBJ1-1, the CDR3 gives the full variable domain: DTAVSQTPKYLVTQMGNDKSIKCEQNLGHDTMYWYKQDSKKFLKIMFSYNNKELIINETVPNRFSPKSPDKAHLNLHINSLELGDSAVYFCASSQLGGRNTEAFFGQGTRLTVV.

The chain has TRBV7-3 and TRBJ2-6; D call uncertain. V was cut by 5 bases and J by 0 bases, with 8 bases left in between. The germline gives CDR1 SGHTA, CDR2 FQGTGA. This CDR3 region has 15 residues. In DNA, the CDR3 is TGTGCCAGCAGCGCTGGGCACTCTGGGGCCAACGTCCTGACTTTC. Encoded protein: CASSAGHSGANVLTF.

This rearrangement joins TRBV12-3 or TRBV12-4 to TRBJ2-1; no firm D call. The CDR3 has 15 amino acids. V was pared by 2 bases and J by 8 bases, with 16 bases between. CDR3 DNA: TGTGCCAGCAGTTTATTTGGCCCGAGGTTTGATGAGCAGTTCTTC. As protein: CASSLFGPRFDEQFF.

V is TRBV19 and J is TRBJ1-2; D is unresolved. The CDR3 spans 14 residues. V gave up 5 bases and J gave up 6 bases, with 16 bases separating them. Looked up from germline, CDR1 is LNHDA and CDR2 is SQIVND (reference sequence). This CDR3 reads CASSSPGVGNGYTF. CDR3 coding DNA: TGTGCCAGTAGTTCCCCAGGAGTAGGGAATGGCTACACCTTC. Complete variable domain (other parts from reference TRBV19 and TRBJ1-2): DGGITQSPKYLFRKEGQNVTLSCEQNLNHDAMYWYRQDPGQGLRLIYYSQIVNDFQKGDIAEGYSVSREKKESFPLTVTSAQKNPTAFYLCASSSPGVGNGYTFGSGTRLTVV.

The rearrangement joins TRBV28 to TRBJ1-5; maybe TRBD1 (5 bases). The CDR3 contains 16 residues. The germline gives CDR1 MDHEN, CDR2 SYDVKM. Trimming shortened V by 5 bases and J by 7 bases, and 21 bases separated the two germline ends. In DNA form, the CDR3 reads TGTGCCAGCAGTCGCCTGGCAGGGAGGGGAGGGCAGCCCCAGCATTTT. This translates into CASSRLAGRGGQPQHF.

The chain combines TRBV6-5 with TRBJ2-3; D might be TRBD1 (6 bases). Germline values: CDR1 MNHEY, CDR2 SVGAGI. Trimming stripped 2 bases from V and 6 bases from J, with 12 bases between. This CDR3 has 14 residues. CDR3 protein: CASSYGGTGDTQYF. DNA of the CDR3: TGTGCCAGCAGTTACGGGGGCACTGGCGATACGCAGTATTTT.

A remark on this clonotype: Relative to the germline gene, one junction end is altered; a read error may explain this. V gene TRBV12-3 or TRBV12-4 combines with J gene TRBJ1-6; D not certain. The CDR3 runs 16 residues. CDR3 protein: CAGSLEAPRYNSPLHF. CDR3 in DNA: TGTGCCGGCAGTTTAGAAGCCCCCCGCTATAATTCACCCCTCCACTTT.

V usage is TRBV5-6 and J usage is TRBJ2-5; D unresolved. CDR1 and CDR2 from the germline V gene are SGHDT and YYEEEE. The CDR3 runs 12 residues. The V gene lost 4 bases and the J gene lost 5 bases, with 9 bases spanning the gap. For the CDR3, the DNA is TGTGCCAGCAGCCGTCCCCTGGAGACCCAGTACTTC. Protein sequence: CASSRPLETQYF.

V and J are TRBV24-1 and TRBJ2-1, with a tentative D call TRBD2 (6 bases). V lost 3 bases, J lost 0 bases, and 17 bases lay in between. Germline CDR1 reads KGHDR; CDR2 reads SFDVKD. CDR3 length: 18 residues. CDR3 region: CATSDPLGLDGSYNEQFF. The CDR3 region has the DNA TGTGCCACCAGTGATCCTCTGGGACTTGATGGCTCCTACAATGAGCAGTTCTTC.

The V and J genes are TRBV12-3 or TRBV12-4 and TRBJ2-3, with D possibly being TRBD1 or TRBD2 (6 bases each). The CDR3 spans 14 residues. V was shortened by 8 bases and J by 5 bases, with 17 bases between the two germline ends. CDR3 region: CASGGGGLGDTQYF. In DNA, the CDR3 is TGTGCCAGCGGAGGGGGTGGGTTAGGAGATACGCAGTATTTT.

This clonotype was observed a handful of times. The rearrangement links TRBV7-9 to TRBJ1-1; the D gene is possibly TRBD1 (5 bases). This CDR3 comprises 14 residues. Germline V gene lookup returns CDR1 SEHNR and CDR2 FQNEAQ (reference sequence). V lost 0 bases and J lost 6, with 11 bases in between. The CDR3 spells CASSLAPGPAEAFF. DNA for the CDR3: TGTGCCAGCAGCTTAGCCCCGGGACCAGCTGAAGCTTTCTTT.

There are a few counts of this clonotype. CDR3: CATSPARGGFYSNQPQHF. The CDR3 nucleotides read TGTGCCACCAGCCCAGCGAGGGGGGGTTTTTATAGCAATCAGCCCCAGCATTTT. The gene calls are TRBV15 and TRBJ1-5, with a tentative D call TRBD1 (6 bases). Between the trimmed V and J ends, which lost 5 bases and 0 bases, there was a span of 20 bases. Germline V gene lookup returns CDR1 LNHNV and CDR2 YYDKDF (reference sequence). The CDR3 covers 18 residues.

The sample holds a few counts of this clonotype. The CDR3 DNA reads as TGTGCCAGCAGTTTAACCAAGCCTGGGGCCAACGTCCTGACTTTC. This codes for CASSLTKPGANVLTF. This rearrangement joins TRBV12-3 or TRBV12-4 to TRBJ2-6; D gene unclear. This CDR3 region has 15 residues. V was trimmed by 2 bases and J by 2 bases, leaving 7 bases between them.

The V call is TRBV6-2 or TRBV6-3, the J call TRBJ1-1; 8 nucleotides align to TRBD1. V lost 5 bases to trimming and J lost 6 bases; unmatched junction nucleotides: 5. CDR1 and CDR2 (germline): MNHEY, SVGEGT. This CDR3 spans 13 amino acids. The CDR3 region has the DNA TGTGCCAGCAGTGAGACAGGGGCCTCTGAAGCTTTCTTT. It codes for CASSETGASEAFF.

The chain couples TRBV7-2 to TRBJ1-5, with 8 positions matching TRBD1. Unmatched junction bases numbered 7, after V lost 5 bases and J lost 7 bases. Germline assignment: CDR1 SGHTA and CDR2 FQGNSA. The CDR3 is made up of 14 amino acids. The CDR3 protein is CASSPRQGRQPQHF. The CDR3 nucleotides read TGTGCCAGCAGCCCGAGACAGGGGCGACAGCCCCAGCATTTT. Drawing the rest from reference TRBV7-2 and TRBJ1-5, the complete variable domain is GAGVSQSPSNKVTEKGKDVELRCDPISGHTALYWYRQSLGQGLEFLIYFQGNSAPDKSGLPSDRFSAERTGGSVSTLTIQRTQQEDSAVYLCASSPRQGRQPQHFGDGTRLSIL.

The V call is TRBV28, the J call TRBJ2-6, with 9 bases identical to TRBD1. J gave up 0 bases and V 7 bases, and 10 bases lay outside the gene matches. CDR1 is MDHEN and CDR2 is SYDVKM in the germline V gene. The CDR3 has 18 residues. The CDR3 region has the DNA TGTGCCAGCATTCGGACCGGGGACAGGGCCTCTGGGGCCAACGTCCTGACTTTC. This translates into CASIRTGDRASGANVLTF.

The CDR3 sequence: CASSLTGTGQETQYF. Written as DNA, the CDR3 is TGTGCCAGCAGCTTAACCGGGACAGGACAAGAGACCCAGTACTTC. This chain links TRBV7-2 with TRBJ2-5, with 8 bases matching TRBD1. The CDR3 consists of 15 residues. CDR1 is SGHTA and CDR2 is FQGNSA in the germline V gene. The V gene end was trimmed by 2 bases and the J gene end by 2 bases; junction bases not matched to a gene: 4.

The chain uses TRBV20-1 and TRBJ2-7; no definite D call. Germline V gene data show CDR1 as DFQATT and CDR2 as SNEGSKA (reference sequence). The germline V and J ends were trimmed by 1 base and 2 bases, with 12 bases remaining between them. The CDR3 runs 14 residues. The CDR3 sequence: CSARGQIRAYEQYF. The CDR3 nucleotides are TGCAGTGCTAGAGGGCAGATTAGGGCCTACGAGCAGTACTTC.

The chain uses TRBV10-2 and TRBJ1-2; TRBD1 agrees at 8 bases. This CDR3 is 13 amino acids long. Germline V CDR1 and CDR2: WSHSY, SAAADI. V was clipped by 10 bases and J by 4 bases; unmatched bases: 8. The CDR3 region has the DNA TGCGCCACCGAGGACAGGGAGAGCTATGGCTACACCTTC. Protein product: CATEDRESYGYTF.

In this sample, this clonotype turned up a few times. CDR3: CSARTDRGFGDTQYF. DNA for the CDR3: TGCAGCGCCCGAACCGACAGGGGGTTTGGAGATACGCAGTATTTT. The gene calls are TRBV29-1 and TRBJ2-3, with 9 bases aligning to TRBD1. The ends lost 7 bases at V and 5 bases at J; junction bases unmatched: 13. The CDR3 runs 15 residues. Germline CDR1 and CDR2: SQVTM and ANQGSEA.

The chain carries TRBV12-3 or TRBV12-4 and TRBJ2-4, with 7 bases that match TRBD1. The end of the DNA fits TRBJ2-7 better, so the J call may be wrong. The length of the CDR3 is 13 residues. The CDR3: CASRGQPFYEQYF. The DNA for the CDR3 is TGTGCCAGCAGGGGACAGCCATTCTACGAGCAGTACTTC.

The chain joins TRBV5-1 to TRBJ2-1, with D possibly matching TRBD1 (7 bases). Germline lookup yields CDR1 SGHRS and CDR2 YFSETQ. This CDR3 region has 15 residues. Trimming removed 4 bases from V and 3 bases from J, with 14 bases in between. CDR3 DNA: TGCGCCAGCAGCATAACAGGGGAGGACTACAATGAGCAGTTCTTC. Amino acids: CASSITGEDYNEQFF.

The V gene is TRBV27, the J gene TRBJ1-1, with 8 nucleotides matching TRBD1. Looked up from germline, CDR1 is MNHEY and CDR2 is SMNVEV (reference sequence). The CDR3 length is 14 residues. J was trimmed by 5 bases and V by 11 bases; bases with no gene match: 13. The CDR3 sequence: CAHAGQGARTEAFF. As DNA, the CDR3 is TGTGCCCACGCGGGGCAGGGGGCTAGGACTGAAGCTTTCTTT.

The chain uses TRBV28 and TRBJ2-5; D may be TRBD1 (5 bases). TRBJ2-7 matches the DNA end more closely, so the J call is doubtful. CDR1 is MDHEN, CDR2 SYDVKM, per germline. This CDR3 contains 14 residues. Here the CDR3 reads CASSFVTAGLEQYF. Written as DNA, the CDR3 is TGTGCCAGCAGTTTCGTGACGGCAGGGCTCGAGCAGTACTTC.

Concerning this clonotype itself: Lacking the conserved final phenylalanine or tryptophan, this CDR3 likely reflects a read error. This chain links TRBV5-1 with TRBJ2-6; D unclear. The CDR3 length is 15 residues. Trimming pared 1 base from V and 1 base from J, leaving 6 bases between. The germline gives CDR1 SGHRS, CDR2 YFSETQ. CDR3 protein: CASSLSGSGANVLTS. The CDR3 DNA reads as TGCGCCAGCAGCTTGTCGGGTTCTGGGGCCAACGTCCTGACTTCC.

The chain combines TRBV20-1 with TRBJ1-4; D is undetermined. Germline CDR1 DFQATT, CDR2 SNEGSKA (reference sequence). The CDR3 is made up of 18 amino acids. Trimming took off 3 bases at V and 3 bases at J, with 23 bases between the two ends. Written as DNA, the CDR3 is TGCAGTGCTAGGTCGGGAACCGCTTGTGGAAGGTCTAATGAAAAACTGTTTTTT. Translating gives CSARSGTACGRSNEKLFF.